This TCR beta chain stems from a study of human T cells and chemical hapten exposure. Study details: Small volume differences among pooled libraries mainly caused per-sample TCR yield variation.

Specified time point: healthy volunteer bleed at 6 weeks. Whole blood that had not been fractionated was the source of extracted total RNA. From germline, CDR1 is MNHEY and CDR2 SVGAGI. V shed 8 bases and J shed 3 bases, with 17 bases lying between them. The length of the CDR3 is 14 residues. For the library, individual cDNA molecules each received unique molecular identifiers. As processed by the authors: From approximately 20,000 to 700,000 TCRs were found per sample, with a median of approximately 96,000. TCRdb processed the RACE reads anew with MiXCR; each CDR3 protein has one entry. These V and J calls are TCRdb output, not the study's own analysis. The repertoire includes 44,000 or so distinct CDR3 sequences, about 3.7% of them detected once, and around 6% sits in the top ten. This clonotype was counted ten times or more.

This receptor was obtained from a human donor in good health. Some clones in this sample may be carry-over from other donors' samples. Input material: whole blood. The rearrangement joins TRBV6-5 to TRBJ2-7; a weak D match, TRBD1 (6 bases). The CDR3 reads CASGQTGPVYEQYF. The CDR3 DNA sequence: TGTGCCAGCGGACAGACGGGACCGGTCTACGAGCAGTACTTC.